This T cell receptor beta chain was captured by sequencing in a study of cytomegalovirus exposure and HLA in healthy donors. General study points: The study designated fewer than 200 TCR beta chains cytomegalovirus-associated. In a later analysis, compared with equally common non-associated chains, HLA-associated beta chains were more expanded. Indistinguishable V segments such as TRBV6-2 and TRBV6-3 were excluded.

Remarks on this clone: The antigen remains unidentified.

Each donor was healthy, and each was a bone marrow donor. Primers included in the PCR were 60 Vbeta and 13 Jbeta primers. Assay used: immunoSEQ multiplex PCR; TCRdb lists only in-frame clones, some missing. The repertoire holds around 130,000 clones, around 77% seen once, with 0.94% in the top ten. This CDR3 is built from 16 residues. The V gene's germline CDR1 is SGHTS and CDR2 YDEGEE. Trimming cost V 0 bases and J 3 bases; bases outside gene matches: 8. The chain recombines TRBV5-8 with TRBJ2-7; TRBD1 agrees at 8 bases. The receptor was isolated from an older woman in good health and CMV-seronegative. Specimen: PBMCs. As DNA, the CDR3 is TGTGCCAGCAGCTTGGACGGGACAGGTGGGCTCTACGAGCAGTACTTC. Encoded protein: CASSLDGTGGLYEQYF.